This T cell receptor beta chain emerged from a study of technical replicates of blood from a handful of donors. The repertoire was sequenced with immunoSEQ multiplex PCR; TCRdb's copy has only in-frame clones and lacks some. The data contain 70,000 or so clones, about 92% of them singletons. This clone showed up just once. Germline V gives CDR1 MNHEY, CDR2 SVGAGI. The length of the CDR3 is 15 residues. Unmatched junction bases numbered 7, after V lost 5 bases and J lost 4 bases. Specimen: T cells isolated from PBMCs. The receptor was derived from a human donor in good health. This sequence joins TRBV6-5 and TRBJ1-1; TRBD1 agrees at 10 bases. In DNA, the CDR3 is TGTGCCAGCAGTCGACAGGGGGCTAGCGGCACTGAAGCTTTCTTT. This sequence encodes CASSRQGASGTEAFF.